Here is one TCR beta chain with its context. Its antigen is as yet unknown. This record belongs to a study of cytomegalovirus exposure and HLA in healthy donors. Study details: A prior study identified approximately 120 million unique TCR beta sequences from 180 million or so T cells. Membership in the Caucasian-associated ancestry cluster was found for about 80% of approximately 430 genotyped donors. Study-level results: Most TCRs appeared rarely, but some public TCRs recurred in many donors. TCR beta chain V- and J-gene trimming was linked, in a later analysis, to a missense variant in DCLRE1C.

With 60 Vbeta and 13 Jbeta primers, the PCR was carried out. Sequencing used immunoSEQ multiplex PCR; TCRdb keeps in-frame clones, though not all of them. The sample lists roughly 100,000 clones, roughly 70% seen once, with 1% to 1.5% in the top ten. Material for sequencing was PBMCs. The clonotype comes from a man aged 40-49 years in good health and CMV-seronegative.

Here the CDR3 reads CASSPLSFF. The CDR3 bases are TGTGCCAGCAGCCCCCTTTCTTTCTTT. This chain joins TRBV7-9 and TRBJ1-1; D uncertain. V was shortened by 5 bases and J by 12 bases, with 7 bases between the two germline ends. Germline V lookup: CDR1 SEHNR, CDR2 FQNEAQ (reference sequence). This CDR3 is 9 amino acids long.